These 8 T cell receptor beta chains share one sample of origin, sequenced in a study of graft-versus-host responses after intestinal transplantation. Only in-frame clones appear in the TCRdb table, and some are missing; sequencing was by immunoSEQ multiplex PCR. The sample contains over 100,000 clones, around nine tenths of which appear only once. No cognate antigen is known for these TCRs. Source: unstimulated CD4+ T cells sorted from spleen or lymph node cells, taken before transplant. All receptors come from a human donor who was the organ donor for an intestinal transplant.

The rearrangement uses TRBV28 and TRBJ2-5; 10 bases are a match to TRBD2. There are 15 residues in the CDR3. Trimming cost V 3 bases and J 5 bases; bases outside gene matches: 6. In germline, CDR1 is MDHEN, CDR2 SYDVKM. CDR3 loop: CASSFGLAGEETQYF. The CDR3 nucleotides are TGTGCCAGCAGTTTCGGGCTAGCGGGGGAGGAGACCCAGTACTTC. The full variable domain, completed using reference TRBV28 and TRBJ2-5, is DVKVTQSSRYLVKRTGEKVFLECVQDMDHENMFWYRQDPGLGLRLIYFSYDVKMKEKGDIPEGYSVSREKKERFSLILESASTNQTSMYLCASSFGLAGEETQYFGPGTRLLVL.

This clone is a singleton in its sample. V is TRBV7-8 and J is TRBJ2-5; 14 positions agree with TRBD2. With V trimmed by 4 bases and J by 5 bases, 6 bases remained unmatched. Germline CDR1 SGHVS, CDR2 FQNEAQ. This CDR3 spans 16 amino acids. The CDR3 is CASSSRLAGGPETQYF. Here the CDR3 DNA reads TGTGCCAGCAGCTCGCGACTAGCGGGAGGGCCTGAGACCCAGTACTTC.

Concerning this clone itself: The sample has other DNA sequences that encode this CDR3 too. CDR3 sequence (DNA): TGTGCCAGCAGTTTAGCGGGTCCAAACTATGGCTACACCTTC. The encoded protein is CASSLAGPNYGYTF. This sequence joins TRBV28 and TRBJ1-2; D ambiguous. The CDR3 is 14 amino acids. Between the trimmed V and J ends, which lost 2 bases and 2 bases, there was a span of 9 bases. Germline V lookup: CDR1 MDHEN, CDR2 SYDVKM.

This chain links TRBV10-3 with TRBJ2-7, with 15 bases that match TRBD2. The ends lost 2 bases at V and 0 bases at J; junction bases unmatched: 5. The CDR3 runs to 18 residues. The germline V gene has CDR1 ENHRY and CDR2 SYGVKD. CDR3 loop: CAISEAGLAGGPSYEQYF. DNA of the CDR3: TGTGCCATCAGTGAGGCAGGACTAGCGGGAGGGCCCTCCTACGAGCAGTACTTC.

This clone has just one count. J is TRBJ2-3 and V is TRBV20-1; D remains unclear. The CDR3 covers 11 residues. Per the germline V gene, CDR1 is DFQATT and CDR2 is SNEGSKA (reference sequence). Trimming left V 5 bases short and J 4 bases short, with 7 bases between. This CDR3 reads CSAPRADTQYF. As DNA, the CDR3 is TGCAGTGCTCCAAGGGCAGATACGCAGTATTTT.

The CDR3 spells CAWSVPLAGPYEQYF. CDR3 sequence (DNA): TGTGCCTGGAGTGTACCACTAGCGGGCCCCTACGAGCAGTACTTC. This chain joins TRBV30 and TRBJ2-7; the match to TRBD2 covers 9 bases. With 0 bases clipped from V and 2 bases from J, the junction kept 5 bases outside the gene matches. This CDR3 has 15 amino acids. Germline V gives CDR1 GTSNPN, CDR2 SVGIG (reference sequence).

Note on this clone: The same CDR3 is also encoded by other DNA sequences in this sample. The rearrangement joins TRBV5-1 to TRBJ1-5; no firm D call. Germline V gene sequence: CDR1 SGHRS, CDR2 YFSETQ. This CDR3 contains 14 residues. V was trimmed by 0 bases and J by 2 bases, leaving 6 bases between them. The CDR3: CASSLAGGNQPQHF. The CDR3 DNA reads as TGCGCCAGCAGCTTGGCCGGGGGCAATCAGCCCCAGCATTTT.

The gene calls are TRBV21-1 and TRBJ1-1. TRBV21-1 is tagged as a pseudogene. This CDR3 spans 15 amino acids. The CDR3 spells CASSKVRGVWTEAFF. CDR3 coding DNA: TGTGCCAGCAGCAAAGTTCGGGGGGTTTGGACTGAAGCTTTCTTT.